Only one count was recorded for the clone carrying this T cell receptor beta chain. The antigen remains undetermined. V dropped 5 bases and J dropped 4; count of bases not matched to a gene: 7. The CDR3 extends over 14 amino acids. Germline loops: CDR1 MGHRA, CDR2 YSYEKL. The donors were members of the validation cohort, which comprised about 130 subjects and was separate from the first cohort of 666 subjects. This record comes from a study of cytomegalovirus exposure and HLA in healthy donors. Sequenced by immunoSEQ multiplex PCR; TCRdb stores in-frame clones only, minus some. This sample yields approximately 97,000 clones, of which around 96% are seen a single time; roughly 0.9% belongs to the top ten. General study results and limits: It was found in a later analysis that first-cohort TCR clusters tended to co-occur in the 100 to 150 validation repertoires. The study found most TCR sequences rare, yet found some public TCRs in many donors. It was 150 to 200 TCR beta chains that were listed as cytomegalovirus-associated.

This rearrangement joins TRBV4-1 to TRBJ2-7, with TRBD1 identical over 8 bases. This clonotype was sampled from a young woman in good health and CMV-seronegative. Sequences were obtained from PBMCs. Here the CDR3 DNA reads TGCGCCAGCAGCTGGGGGCAGGGGGCTTACGAGCAGTACTTC. Amino acids: CASSWGQGAYEQYF.